Below, 32 T cell receptor beta chains from the same sample are listed, as sequenced in a study of shared clonotypes between healthy human individuals. Profiling relied on immunoSEQ multiplex PCR, and the TCRdb table lists in-frame clones only, not all of them. The profile shows roughly 520,000 clones, around 95% of them singletons. Sequenced: naive CD4+ T cells sorted from blood. This sample's subset: CD45RA+ positively selected. These receptors all stem from a woman in her twenties or thirties in good health.

The J gene is TRBJ1-2, the V gene TRBV2; 12 bases are shared with TRBD1. The CDR3 length is 15 residues. The germline CDR1 and CDR2 sequences are SNHLY and FYNNEI. The junction had 11 bases not matched to a gene; V was cut back by 8 bases and J by 7 bases. The CDR3 sequence is CASVTPGQGAGGYTF. The CDR3 DNA follows: TGTGCCAGCGTTACCCCGGGACAGGGGGCAGGTGGCTACACCTTC.

The rearrangement links TRBV6-6 to TRBJ2-7, with TRBD2 matching 7 bases. Germline V lookup: CDR1 MNHNY, CDR2 SVGAGI (reference sequence). The CDR3 runs to 15 residues. The V and J ends lost 0 bases and 3 bases, in that order; junction bases with no gene match: 5. CDR3 bases: TGTGCCAGCAGTTACTCCTCGGGGGGATTCTACGAGCAGTACTTC. It specifies CASSYSSGGFYEQYF.

This clone was seen once. The rearrangement links TRBV19 to TRBJ2-1, with D hard to call. The CDR3 is 12 amino acids. V gave up 4 bases and J gave up 7 bases, with 8 bases separating them. Germline values: CDR1 LNHDA, CDR2 SQIVND (reference sequence). CDR3: CASSTRLNEQFF. CDR3 DNA sequence: TGTGCCAGTAGTACCCGGTTGAATGAGCAGTTCTTC.

J is TRBJ2-7 and V is TRBV11-2; D not resolved. The CDR3 contains 15 residues. Germline CDR1 is SGHAT and CDR2 is FQNNGV. V dropped 0 bases and J dropped 2 bases, with 11 bases sitting between them. The DNA of the CDR3 is TGTGCCAGCAGCTTAGATCATGCGGCCCCCTACGAGCAGTACTTC. It specifies CASSLDHAAPYEQYF.

The V call is TRBV28, the J call TRBJ1-3; D unresolved. The V end was cut by 5 bases, the J end by 2 bases, with 16 bases between. Germline lookup yields CDR1 MDHEN and CDR2 SYDVKM. This CDR3 is built from 16 residues. CDR3 in amino acids: CASSHMTWGAGNTIYF. The DNA for the CDR3 is TGTGCCAGCAGTCACATGACGTGGGGAGCTGGAAACACCATATATTTT.

This clone was recorded only once. The chain employs TRBV5-1 and TRBJ1-1, with 8 bases lining up with TRBD1. The junction had 14 bases not matched to a gene; V was cut back by 4 bases and J by 6 bases. The length of the CDR3 is 16 residues. Germline V gives CDR1 SGHRS, CDR2 YFSETQ. This chain's CDR3 is CASSLGQGSPGAEAFF. DNA of the CDR3: TGCGCCAGCAGCCTCGGACAGGGTTCCCCTGGCGCTGAAGCTTTCTTT.

This clone showed up just once. The chain has TRBV4-1 and TRBJ2-7; 9 bases map to TRBD1. V trimming: 4 bases; J trimming: 6 bases; junction bases outside the gene matches: 13. Germline values: CDR1 MGHRA, CDR2 YSYEKL. The CDR3 sequence is 16 residues long. The CDR3 protein is CASSRFSGTGYSEQYF. CDR3 bases: TGCGCCAGCAGCCGCTTCTCCGGGACAGGGTATTCCGAGCAGTACTTC.

This clone appeared a single time. For the CDR3, the DNA is TGTGCCGGTAGGGCGCACTCTGGGGCCAACGTCCTGACTTTC. It is translated as CAGRAHSGANVLTF. This sequence joins TRBV2 and TRBJ2-6; D is uncertain. CDR3 length equals 14 residues. V was shortened by 11 bases and J by 0 bases, with 11 bases between the two germline ends. Germline V gene data show CDR1 as SNHLY and CDR2 as FYNNEI.

The genes are TRBV9 and TRBJ2-1; tentative D call: TRBD2 (6 bases). From germline, CDR1 is SGDLS and CDR2 YYNGEE. The CDR3 totals 17 residues. V shed 0 bases and J shed 7 bases, with 20 bases lying between them. CDR3 DNA sequence: TGTGCCAGCAGCGTAGGTCGGAAGTCGTGGGGGGATAATGAGCAGTTCTTC. Its translation is CASSVGRKSWGDNEQFF. Drawing the rest from reference TRBV9 and TRBJ2-1, the complete variable domain is DSGVTQTPKHLITATGQRVTLRCSPRSGDLSVYWYQQSLDQGLQFLIQYYNGEERAKGNILERFSAQQFPDLHSELNLSSLELGDSALYFCASSVGRKSWGDNEQFFGPGTRLTVL.

This chain joins TRBV28 and TRBJ2-7, with TRBD1 as a possible D gene (5 bases). The ends were cut back, 6 bases at V and 3 bases at J, with 9 bases in the middle. Germline CDR1 reads MDHEN; CDR2 reads SYDVKM. This CDR3 is built from 12 residues. CDR3 residues: CASRKQDYEQYF. The DNA of the CDR3 is TGTGCCAGCAGAAAACAGGACTACGAGCAGTACTTC.

The V and J genes are TRBV5-1 and TRBJ2-1, with 10 bases identical to TRBD2. The CDR3 is made up of 14 amino acids. V was pared by 4 bases and J by 8 bases, with 6 bases of the junction left unmatched. From germline, CDR1 is SGHRS and CDR2 YFSETQ. The CDR3 region is CASSRLAGVDEQFF. CDR3 in DNA: TGCGCCAGCAGCAGGCTAGCGGGAGTCGATGAGCAGTTCTTC.

This clone was counted only a few times. The chain uses TRBV14 and TRBJ2-2; D uncertain. The CDR3 loop spans 14 amino acids. V was shortened by 0 bases and J by 4 bases, with 6 bases between the two germline ends. CDR1 and CDR2 from the germline V gene are SGHDN and FVKESK. CDR3 bases: TGTGCCAGCAGCCAAGATCATGGCACCGGGGAGCTGTTTTTT. Its translation is CASSQDHGTGELFF.

The rearrangement links TRBV7-9 to TRBJ1-3; D is undetermined. Germline V gene data show CDR1 as SEHNR and CDR2 as FQNEAQ (reference sequence). Trimming cost V 1 base and J 0 bases, with 7 bases left between them. The CDR3 is 15 amino acids. The CDR3 coding sequence is TGTGCCAGCAGCTTAGGTTCGAGCTCTGGAAACACCATATATTTT. Amino acids: CASSLGSSSGNTIYF.

Comments on this clone: A single base separates this from a much larger clone, so it may be a read error. Other DNA sequences in the sample encode the same CDR3. This rearrangement joins TRBV7-9 to TRBJ2-5; D call uncertain. The CDR3 has 11 amino acids. The V end lost 3 bases, the J end lost 2 bases, and 1 base lay between the germline ends. Germline values: CDR1 SEHNR, CDR2 FQNEAQ (reference sequence). For the CDR3, the DNA is TGTGCCAGCAGCTTTCAAGAGACCCAGTACTTC. Encoded protein: CASSFQETQYF.

The rearrangement links TRBV18 to TRBJ2-7; perhaps D is TRBD1 or TRBD2 (5 bases each). V was trimmed by 3 bases and J by 2 bases, leaving 17 bases between them. Germline V gene lookup returns CDR1 KGHSH and CDR2 LQKENI. This CDR3 has 16 residues. CDR3 in amino acids: CASSPVLGEPPYEQYF. For the CDR3, the DNA is TGTGCCAGCTCACCGGTGCTGGGGGAACCTCCCTACGAGCAGTACTTC.

This chain uses TRBV19 with TRBJ2-1; TRBD2 agrees at 7 bases. V was clipped by 10 bases and J by 10 bases; unmatched bases: 13. The CDR3 runs to 13 residues. Germline V CDR1 and CDR2: LNHDA, SQIVND (reference sequence). The CDR3 DNA is TGTGCCACCACTCCGAGCGGGACCTGGGAGCAGTTCTTC. The encoded protein is CATTPSGTWEQFF.

This sequence joins TRBV11-2 and TRBJ2-3, with D tentatively TRBD2 (6 bases). Germline assignment: CDR1 SGHAT and CDR2 FQNNGV. Trimming took off 1 base at V and 0 bases at J, with 17 bases between the two ends. The CDR3 has 18 amino acids. Here the CDR3 DNA reads TGTGCCAGCAGCTTAGTACGCTCGAGCGGGTATAGCACAGATACGCAGTATTTT. It encodes CASSLVRSSGYSTDTQYF.

This chain connects TRBV28 to TRBJ2-1; D call uncertain. Germline values: CDR1 MDHEN, CDR2 SYDVKM. The V gene lost 6 bases and the J gene lost 4 bases, with 13 bases spanning the gap. CDR3 length equals 14 residues. This CDR3 reads CASRRSPNYNEQFF. CDR3 nucleotides: TGTGCCAGCAGACGGAGTCCAAATTACAATGAGCAGTTCTTC.

The chain recombines TRBV7-2 with TRBJ2-2; the D gene is possibly TRBD1 (7 bases). The CDR3 spans 14 residues. The germline V gene has CDR1 SGHTA and CDR2 FQGNSA. V was clipped by 5 bases and J by 5 bases, with 12 bases between them. Here the CDR3 DNA reads TGTGCCAGCAGCCCTCAGGGGGGTACCGGGGAGCTGTTTTTT. Protein sequence: CASSPQGGTGELFF.

The rearrangement uses TRBV28 and TRBJ2-7; the D is unclear. The CDR3 has 14 amino acids. V was clipped by 3 bases and J by 0 bases, with 9 bases between them. The germline V gene encodes CDR1 MDHEN and CDR2 SYDVKM. In DNA, the CDR3 is TGTGCCAGCAGTTTCTTACCTGGCTCCTACGAGCAGTACTTC. It translates to CASSFLPGSYEQYF.

The chain links TRBV28 to TRBJ1-4; no definite D call. Per the germline V gene, CDR1 is MDHEN and CDR2 is SYDVKM. Trimming cost V 6 bases and J 8 bases, with 4 bases left between them. The CDR3 has 10 amino acids. CDR3 in amino acids: CASRQEKLFF. Written as DNA, the CDR3 is TGTGCCAGCAGACAGGAAAAACTGTTTTTT.

Concerning this clone: At the DNA level, this CDR3 is encoded by other sequences in the same sample as well. The rearrangement uses TRBV18 and TRBJ2-6; no definite D call. V was shortened by 3 bases and J by 0 bases, with 3 bases between the two germline ends. Germline CDR1 reads KGHSH; CDR2 reads LQKENI. This CDR3 is built from 14 residues. In DNA, the CDR3 is TGTGCCAGCTCACCCCCCTCTGGGGCCAACGTCCTGACTTTC. This codes for CASSPPSGANVLTF.

The chain links TRBV19 to TRBJ1-2; no firm D call. The length of the CDR3 is 12 residues. The germline CDR1 and CDR2 sequences are LNHDA and SQIVND (reference sequence). V dropped 5 bases and J dropped 6 bases, with 10 bases sitting between them. CDR3 nucleotide sequence: TGTGCCAGTAGTTACCTGGAGGATGGCTACACCTTC. Residues: CASSYLEDGYTF.

The chain is built from TRBV28 and TRBJ2-5; possible D gene TRBD2, 6 bases. V was clipped by 4 bases and J by 2 bases, with 17 bases between them. From germline, CDR1 is MDHEN and CDR2 SYDVKM. The CDR3 is 16 residues long. The CDR3: CASSWHRTRGQETQYF. CDR3 nucleotide sequence: TGTGCCAGCAGTTGGCATCGAACTCGGGGGCAAGAGACCCAGTACTTC.

This chain links TRBV27 with TRBJ2-7; D gene uncertain. This CDR3 region has 15 residues. In germline, CDR1 is MNHEY, CDR2 SMNVEV (reference sequence). V was cut by 5 bases and J by 3 bases, with 17 bases left in between. CDR3: CASSIRKPGIYEQYF. DNA of the CDR3: TGTGCCAGCAGTATCCGGAAGCCTGGGATCTACGAGCAGTACTTC.

This chain connects TRBV5-1 to TRBJ1-1, with D perhaps matching TRBD1 (5 bases). The CDR3 spans 15 residues. V shed 1 base and J shed 4 bases, with 14 bases lying between them. Germline V gives CDR1 SGHRS, CDR2 YFSETQ. The CDR3 loop reads CASSLSGTYPTEAFF. CDR3 coding DNA: TGCGCCAGCAGCTTGTCCGGGACTTATCCCACTGAAGCTTTCTTT.

The chain links TRBV28 to TRBJ1-1; TRBD1 agrees at 8 bases. Germline V CDR1 and CDR2: MDHEN, SYDVKM. V lost 3 bases, J lost 5 bases, and 5 bases stayed unmatched. The CDR3 covers 14 residues. CDR3 sequence (DNA): TGTGCCAGCAGTTTGTACAGGGGGAGGACTGAAGCTTTCTTT. Translating gives CASSLYRGRTEAFF.

The J gene is TRBJ2-2, the V gene TRBV7-6; D remains unclear. Trimming pared 0 bases from V and 10 bases from J, leaving 18 bases between. This CDR3 is built from 16 residues. Germline-derived CDR1 and CDR2 are SGHVS and FNYEAQ. In nucleotides, the CDR3 is TGTGCCAGCAGCTTAGCGGGTGGCGGCAGACGAGAGGAGCTGTTTTTT. It encodes CASSLAGGGRREELFF.

The chain couples TRBV19 to TRBJ2-5; 8 bases map to TRBD1. From germline, CDR1 is LNHDA and CDR2 SQIVND (reference sequence). V lost 9 bases and J lost 3; bases outside the gene matches: 6. The CDR3 runs 13 residues. The CDR3 sequence: CASRTGYEETQYF. DNA for the CDR3: TGTGCCAGCCGGACAGGGTACGAAGAGACCCAGTACTTC.

The V and J genes are TRBV25-1 and TRBJ2-7; no firm D call. The germline V gene has CDR1 MGHDK and CDR2 SYGVNS. The CDR3 runs to 12 residues. Trimming left V 6 bases short and J 5 bases short, with 11 bases between. CDR3 sequence: CASSVSGHEQYF. CDR3 DNA: TGTGCCAGCAGCGTGTCGGGCCACGAGCAGTACTTC.

This clone was detected once. The rearrangement links TRBV5-1 to TRBJ2-1; 8 nucleotides align to TRBD2. J was trimmed by 1 base and V by 3 bases; bases with no gene match: 3. The CDR3 covers 15 residues. Germline CDR1 reads SGHRS; CDR2 reads YFSETQ. Written as DNA, the CDR3 is TGCGCCAGCAGCTATAGCGGGATGTCCTACAATGAGCAGTTCTTC. As protein: CASSYSGMSYNEQFF.

This clone was observed once. CDR3 nucleotides: TGTGCCAGCAGGTCCGGGACTACTGACTCCTACGAGCAGTACTTC. Translated: CASRSGTTDSYEQYF. The gene calls are TRBV5-4 and TRBJ2-7, with 7 bases lining up with TRBD2. Losses at the gene ends were 5 bases for V and 0 bases for J; bases not matched to a gene: 8. This CDR3 spans 15 amino acids. The germline V gene encodes CDR1 SGHNT and CDR2 YYREEE (reference sequence).